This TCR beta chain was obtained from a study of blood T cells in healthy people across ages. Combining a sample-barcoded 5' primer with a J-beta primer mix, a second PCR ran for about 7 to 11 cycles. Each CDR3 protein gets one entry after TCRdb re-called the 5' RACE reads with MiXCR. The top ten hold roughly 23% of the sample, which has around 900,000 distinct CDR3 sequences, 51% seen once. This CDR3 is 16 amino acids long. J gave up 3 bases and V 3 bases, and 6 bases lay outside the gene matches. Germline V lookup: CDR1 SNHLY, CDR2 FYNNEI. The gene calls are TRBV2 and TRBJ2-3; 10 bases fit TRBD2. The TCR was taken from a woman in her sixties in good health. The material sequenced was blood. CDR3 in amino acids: CASSDTPGLATDTQYF. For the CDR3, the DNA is TGTGCCAGCAGTGACACTCCGGGACTAGCGACAGATACGCAGTATTTT.